This entry lists 24 T cell receptor beta chains sequenced from one sample in a study of OX40 agonist ivuxolimab in advanced cancers. Clones were sequenced by immunoSEQ multiplex PCR, and TCRdb holds only the in-frame ones, with some missing. The sample has about 81,000 clones; roughly 91% are singletons. The material was CD4+ or CD8+ T cells sorted from blood, obtained in a trial of the OX40 agonist ivuxolimab. Receptors originate from an adult with an advanced solid tumor such as melanoma, head and neck, liver or kidney cancer.

V usage is TRBV5-8 and J usage is TRBJ2-7; D unclear. CDR3 length equals 11 residues. Trimming took 4 bases from V and 1 from J, leaving 3 bases between them. Per germline, CDR1 SGHTS and CDR2 YDEGEE. For the CDR3, the DNA is TGTGCCAGCAGCCATTCCTACGAGCAGTACTTC. This sequence encodes CASSHSYEQYF.

Only one count was recorded for this clone. The chain combines TRBV6-6 with TRBJ2-7; TRBD1 is a possible D gene (5 bases). Germline V gene data show CDR1 as MNHNY and CDR2 as SVGAGI (reference sequence). V dropped 5 bases and J dropped 5 bases, with 22 bases sitting between them. This CDR3 region has 16 residues. The CDR3 nucleotides are TGTGCCAGCAGTCCCGGACATTGGATATCCTCTGACGAGCAGTACTTC. Its protein product is CASSPGHWISSDEQYF.

The genes are TRBV13 and TRBJ2-1; D ambiguous. CDR1 and CDR2 from the germline V gene are PRHDT and FYEKMQ (reference sequence). V lost 5 bases, J lost 6 bases, and 17 bases lay in between. This CDR3 has 15 residues. Here the CDR3 DNA reads TGTGCCAGCAGCCCCCGACTCGAAGAAGCCAATGAGCAGTTCTTC. As protein: CASSPRLEEANEQFF.

The CDR3 loop is CASPLDWGLISYEQYF. For the CDR3, the DNA is TGTGCCAGCCCATTGGACTGGGGACTGATCTCCTACGAGCAGTACTTC. The rearrangement links TRBV28 to TRBJ2-7; tentative D call: TRBD2 (6 bases). Germline-derived CDR1 and CDR2 are MDHEN and SYDVKM. Trimming took 8 bases from V and 0 from J, leaving 20 bases between them. CDR3 size: 16 residues.

The chain couples TRBV4-3 to TRBJ1-5; tentative D call: TRBD1 (5 bases). Trimming took 4 bases from V and 5 from J, leaving 21 bases between them. There are 17 residues in the CDR3. CDR1 is LGHNA, CDR2 YSLEER, per germline. CDR3 nucleotide sequence: TGCGCCAGCAGCCCCGGAGCCGGGACCCTTAGGGATCAGCCCCAGCATTTT. Protein product: CASSPGAGTLRDQPQHF.

The chain employs TRBV11-1 and TRBJ2-7; either TRBD1 or TRBD2 may supply D (6 bases each). The CDR3 totals 15 residues. V lost 8 bases and J 2 bases, leaving 19 bases between the germline ends. CDR1 and CDR2 from the germline V gene are SGHAT and FQDESV (reference sequence). The CDR3 coding sequence is TGTGCCAGCTCGGAGGGGGTAGCGGTAACCTACGAGCAGTACTTC. As protein: CASSEGVAVTYEQYF. The full variable domain, with the rest looked up from reference TRBV11-1 and TRBJ2-7, is EAEVAQSPRYKITEKSQAVAFWCDPISGHATLYWYRQILGQGPELLVQFQDESVVDDSQLPKDRFSAERLKGVDSTLKIQPAELGDSAMYLCASSEGVAVTYEQYFGPGTRLTVT.

This chain connects TRBV9 to TRBJ2-3; 8 positions match TRBD2. Germline-derived CDR1 and CDR2 are SGDLS and YYNGEE. V lost 2 bases and J lost 1; bases outside the gene matches: 6. The CDR3 sequence is 16 residues long. The DNA of the CDR3 is TGTGCCAGCAGCGTCGGGGGGGGCAGGGGCACAGATACGCAGTATTTT. Its translation is CASSVGGGRGTDTQYF. Filled out from reference TRBV9 and TRBJ2-3, the complete variable domain reads DSGVTQTPKHLITATGQRVTLRCSPRSGDLSVYWYQQSLDQGLQFLIQYYNGEERAKGNILERFSAQQFPDLHSELNLSSLELGDSALYFCASSVGGGRGTDTQYFGPGTRLTVL.

The chain uses TRBV13 and TRBJ2-5; D uncertain. The CDR3 consists of 14 residues. CDR1 and CDR2 (germline): PRHDT, FYEKMQ (reference sequence). The V gene lost 7 bases and the J gene lost 0 bases, with 12 bases spanning the gap. CDR3 sequence (DNA): TGTGCCAGCAACGAGGTCGATAACCAAGAGACCCAGTACTTC. Translation gives CASNEVDNQETQYF.

The V and J genes are TRBV5-1 and TRBJ2-1; TRBD1 matches 11 bases. With V trimmed by 0 bases and J by 8 bases, 7 bases remained unmatched. From germline, CDR1 is SGHRS and CDR2 YFSETQ. The CDR3 covers 16 residues. The chain's CDR3 is CASSLVGGQGADEQFF. The DNA of the CDR3 is TGCGCCAGCAGCTTGGTGGGAGGACAGGGGGCCGATGAGCAGTTCTTC.

The chain joins TRBV11-2 to TRBJ2-6; 8 nucleotides agree with TRBD1. Looked up from germline, CDR1 is SGHAT and CDR2 is FQNNGV. The CDR3 runs to 18 residues. J was trimmed by 0 bases and V by 6 bases; bases with no gene match: 10. The CDR3 DNA reads TGTGCCAGCAGGTACCCGGGACAGGACTACTCTGGGGCCAACGTCCTGACTTTC. It encodes CASRYPGQDYSGANVLTF.

The rearrangement links TRBV5-6 to TRBJ2-1; a possible D gene is TRBD2 (5 bases). Germline CDR1 and CDR2: SGHDT and YYEEEE. Trimming cost V 1 base and J 6 bases, with 17 bases left between them. There are 16 residues in the CDR3. The CDR3 DNA is TGTGCCAGCAGCTTGATTCTTGCTGGACTCTTCAATGAGCAGTTCTTC. It is translated as CASSLILAGLFNEQFF.

The gene calls are TRBV11-2 and TRBJ2-2; unclear D gene. Trimming took off 5 bases at V and 7 bases at J, with 11 bases between the two ends. The germline V gene has CDR1 SGHAT and CDR2 FQNNGV. This CDR3 comprises 13 residues. The CDR3 sequence is CASSLVGDGELFF. The CDR3 nucleotides are TGTGCCAGCAGCCTAGTTGGCGACGGGGAGCTGTTTTTT. The full variable domain, its missing parts supplied by reference TRBV11-2 and TRBJ2-2, is EAGVAQSPRYKIIEKRQSVAFWCNPISGHATLYWYQQILGQGPKLLIQFQNNGVVDDSQLPKDRFSAERLKGVDSTLKIQPAKLEDSAVYLCASSLVGDGELFFGEGSRLTVL.

V is TRBV25-1 and J is TRBJ2-7; unclear D gene. The CDR3 covers 11 residues. CDR1 and CDR2 (germline): MGHDK, SYGVNS. Trimming removed 8 bases from V and 3 bases from J, with 8 bases in between. The CDR3 sequence: CASGYLYEQYF. CDR3 DNA sequence: TGTGCCAGCGGTTACCTCTACGAGCAGTACTTC.

V usage is TRBV15 and J usage is TRBJ2-7; TRBD2 matches at 12 bases. The CDR3 is 21 residues long. The germline V gene encodes CDR1 LNHNV and CDR2 YYDKDF (reference sequence). V was clipped by 0 bases and J by 7 bases; unmatched bases: 22. The CDR3 sequence is CATSRDGQQYSRLAGAGEQYF. CDR3 nucleotide sequence: TGTGCCACCAGCAGAGATGGGCAGCAATATTCGAGACTAGCGGGAGCGGGGGAGCAGTACTTC.

The genes are TRBV7-6 and TRBJ1-2, with 7 nucleotides matching TRBD1. Germline V lookup: CDR1 SGHVS, CDR2 FNYEAQ. The CDR3 extends over 14 amino acids. V was clipped by 1 base and J by 4 bases; unmatched bases: 3. Written as DNA, the CDR3 is TGTGCCAGCAGCTTAGAGGCAGGGGGCTATGGCTACACCTTC. This codes for CASSLEAGGYGYTF.

V usage is TRBV5-8 and J usage is TRBJ2-2, with no clear D. Trimming took off 0 bases at V and 9 bases at J, with 6 bases between the two ends. Germline V lookup: CDR1 SGHTS, CDR2 YDEGEE. The CDR3 is 12 amino acids. The CDR3: CASSLVGRELFF. CDR3 sequence (DNA): TGTGCCAGCAGCTTGGTGGGCAGGGAGCTGTTTTTT.

V and J are TRBV19 and TRBJ2-7; D ambiguous. The V end was cut by 2 bases, the J end by 5 bases, with 10 bases between. The CDR3 totals 13 residues. CDR1 is LNHDA and CDR2 is SQIVND in the germline V gene (reference sequence). The CDR3 DNA sequence: TGTGCCAGTAGTATAACCGGAGACGACGAGCAGTACTTC. Translated, it gives CASSITGDDEQYF.

For this clone: The sample has other DNA sequences that encode this CDR3 too. The rearrangement uses TRBV6-5 and TRBJ1-5, with D possibly TRBD1 on 6 matching bases. Germline V gene data show CDR1 as MNHEY and CDR2 as SVGAGI. The V end lost 2 bases, the J end lost 6 bases, and 11 bases lay between the germline ends. This CDR3 has 14 residues. The CDR3 DNA reads TGTGCCAGCAGTTACAGGGCAGGGGTTCAGCCCCAGCATTTT. It encodes CASSYRAGVQPQHF.

J is TRBJ2-5 and V is TRBV13; no clear D. Germline V CDR1 and CDR2: PRHDT, FYEKMQ (reference sequence). This CDR3 is 15 amino acids long. V was shortened by 2 bases and J by 4 bases, with 14 bases between the two germline ends. Here the CDR3 reads CASSLYQPVRETQYF. The CDR3, as DNA: TGTGCCAGCAGCTTATACCAGCCAGTTAGAGAGACCCAGTACTTC.

This clone came up a few times. V gene TRBV4-1 combines with J gene TRBJ2-3; 7 bases fit TRBD2. Germline CDR1 MGHRA, CDR2 YSYEKL. The CDR3 length is 16 residues. V trimming: 4 bases; J trimming: 0 bases; junction bases outside the gene matches: 7. The CDR3 sequence is CASSPRASGSTDTQYF. The CDR3 nucleotides are TGCGCCAGCAGCCCCCGGGCTAGCGGAAGCACAGATACGCAGTATTTT.

V usage is TRBV27 and J usage is TRBJ1-2; D remains unclear. This CDR3 region has 13 residues. CDR1 is MNHEY, CDR2 SMNVEV, per germline (reference sequence). Trimming removed 4 bases from V and 8 bases from J, with 14 bases in between. CDR3 DNA: TGTGCCAGCAGTTCCGGTCCTTCCTCCGGCTACACCTTC. This gives the protein CASSSGPSSGYTF.

The count of this clone is one. The rearrangement joins TRBV5-6 to TRBJ2-7; 12 bases are shared with TRBD2. CDR3 size: 15 residues. V shed 4 bases, J shed 5 bases, and the junction held 7 bases outside the gene matches. In germline, CDR1 is SGHDT, CDR2 YYEEEE. DNA of the CDR3: TGTGCCAGCAGCGGTGGGACTAGCGGGCCCCACGAGCAGTACTTC. This encodes CASSGGTSGPHEQYF.

The chain recombines TRBV29-1 with TRBJ2-7; D is unclear. Germline CDR1 SQVTM, CDR2 ANQGSEA. The CDR3 has 16 amino acids. The germline V and J ends were trimmed by 4 bases and 3 bases, with 22 bases remaining between them. This CDR3 is CSVAGVQPGPGYEQYF. The DNA of the CDR3 is TGCAGCGTTGCGGGTGTCCAGCCCGGCCCAGGCTACGAGCAGTACTTC.

The V and J genes are TRBV4-1 and TRBJ2-7; TRBD1 matches at 9 bases. The J segment lost 7 bases and the V segment lost 0 bases, leaving 16 bases of the junction unmatched. The length of the CDR3 is 18 residues. Germline CDR1 is MGHRA and CDR2 is YSYEKL. CDR3 nucleotides: TGCGCCAGCAGCCAAGATAGGCTATTGGGGACAGGGTCGGGGGAGCAGTACTTC. This sequence encodes CASSQDRLLGTGSGEQYF.